This T cell receptor beta chain was sequenced for a study of CD4 T cells in relation to SARS-CoV-2 and coronaviruses (dated by TCRdb to the early 2020s). In terms of the full investigation: HLA restriction was mapped for shared crossreactive spike epitopes using patient-derived lymphoblastoid cell lines. At the level of individual TCR clonotypes, the study evaluated whether memory CD4+ T cells crossreact between the spike proteins of SARS-CoV-2 and those of common cold coronaviruses. The Adaptive Biotechnologies TCR-sequencing kit was used to sequence samples from a few pre-COVID donors and the naive versus memory experiments, whereas other data were Illumina-based. Expansion assays from other donors in the study were sequenced with a different, Illumina-based TCR-beta assay.

CD4+ T cells from unexposed donors were collected before the COVID-19 pandemic (2011-2018). Naive and memory CD4+ T cells were separated from cryopreserved PBMCs through CD4 enrichment, which was followed by EasySep naive CD4+ T cell enrichment. Leukapheresis product for the unexposed donors was bought commercially. Ficoll-Paque PLUS gradient centrifugation was used to isolate PBMCs from leukapheresis product or whole blood. PBMCs were either used fresh in the expansion assay or cryopreserved at -140 degrees C. The QIAamp Micro DNA Kit was used to extract genomic DNA from the CD4+ T cells. Relative to germline, V is 4 bases shorter and J is 6 bases shorter, with 13 bases between their ends. CDR1 and CDR2, per the germline V gene, are SGHDT and YYEEEE. The CDR3 covers 13 residues, taking in both the cysteine and the phenylalanine. Solely the CDR3 DNA is kept, with 39 bases framed from the first base.

DNA from uncultured naive and memory CD4+ T cells underwent immunoSEQ TCR-beta sequencing at deep resolution. Concerning the study's data processing: During preprocessing, nonproductive sequences were discarded, as were any CDR3s that did not begin with C, did not end with F or W, or were shorter than 7 amino acids. Cultured and uncultured naive and memory CD4+ repertoires were searched for previously identified spike- and CEF-reactive CDR3s. After three terminal residues were trimmed from each end, CDR3 homology was quantified as pairwise Levenshtein distance using the stringdist R package. TCRdb took this table from immuneACCESS and kept in-frame rearrangements with V and J called. Such tables lack part of the clones; where checked against another copy, unresolved V genes explain under half of the gap, and the rest is unexplained. V and J calls and clone size follow that table, whereas D and trimming were derived from the DNA. In all, the sample holds more than 55,000 clones, and 75% to 90% of those were seen once. The ten largest clones add up to about 1.5% of the sample.

The investigation overall reported the following: The study was limited by small numbers of patients and tested TCRs. Naive versus memory sequencing indicated that memory recall responses, rather than primary responses primed during culture, are detected by the assay. Compared with monoreactive clones, crossreactive clones had significantly weaker SARS-CoV-2-driven expansion, a result consistent with antigenic imprinting. Roughly 64% of donors had memory CD4+ clonotypes that crossrecognized SARS-CoV-2 and at least one common cold coronavirus spike. Pre-pandemic and post-infection samples were not both contributed by any donor, so tracing of the source of pre-existing responses was limited. Crossreactivity analysis centred on spike protein, so crossreactivity against other viral proteins was not assessed.

Points on this clone: Its antigen remains undetermined. Nothing much larger sits one base from this clone, and base qualities are not available.

The TCR originated in a human donor in good health. Sample: memory CD4+ T cells from PBMCs. The sample's cell subset or site label is to be understood as: memory (non-naive) CD4+ T cells. The chain uses TRBV5-6 and TRBJ1-1; TRBD1 could be the D gene, as 6 bases match. The bases read TGTGCCAGCAGCCTTCGACAGGTCTCTGAAGCTTTCTTT. It translates to CASSLRQVSEAFF.